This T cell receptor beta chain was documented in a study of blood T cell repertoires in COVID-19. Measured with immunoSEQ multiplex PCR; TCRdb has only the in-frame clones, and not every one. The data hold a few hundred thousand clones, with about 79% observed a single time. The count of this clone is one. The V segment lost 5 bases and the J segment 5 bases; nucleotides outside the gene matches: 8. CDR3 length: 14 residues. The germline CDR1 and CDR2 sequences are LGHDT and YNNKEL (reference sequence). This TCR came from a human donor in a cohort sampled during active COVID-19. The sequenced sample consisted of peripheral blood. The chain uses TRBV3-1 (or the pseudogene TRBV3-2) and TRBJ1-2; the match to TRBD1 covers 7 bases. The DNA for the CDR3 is TGTGCCAGCAGCAAAAGGACAGGCCCTTATGGCTACACCTTC. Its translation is CASSKRTGPYGYTF.